The sequence of this TCR beta chain was determined in a study of human T cells and chemical hapten exposure. For the study at large: For sensitization, 2% DPC was applied to an approximately 2 cm by approximately 2 cm patch of upper inner arm skin.

The CDR3 is 14 residues long. CDR1 and CDR2 (germline): ENHRY, SYGVKD. The V gene lost 7 bases and the J gene lost 0 bases, with 12 bases spanning the gap. It was the library that attached unique molecular identifiers to individual cDNA molecules. Authors' processing steps: Counting gave a median of 95,638 TCRs per sample, with values ranging from about 23,224 to 700,000. A single record per CDR3 protein comes from TCRdb applying MiXCR to the RACE reads. The authors' filters were not applied to this entry. The sample carries 69,000 or so distinct CDR3 sequences, 10% recorded once. The sample's time point: patch test 2, 6 weeks after DPC sensitization. Treatment in this sample: therapeutic diphenylcyclopropenone sensitization with weekly scalp DPC.

This TCR was sampled from a woman aged 50 to 60 with alopecia areata. Some clones in this sample may be carry-over from other donors' samples. The genes are TRBV10-3 and TRBJ1-2; TRBD1 might be the D (6 bases). Sequenced here: whole blood, sampled in connection with sensitization to the hapten diphenylcyclopropenone (DPC). Written as DNA, the CDR3 is TGTGCCATCAACCCCGAGGGGGCTAACTATGGCTACACCTTC. It is translated as CAINPEGANYGYTF.